This TCR beta chain was identified during a study of blood T cell repertoires in COVID-19. The CDR3 is 14 amino acids. V lost 1 base to trimming and J lost 9 bases; unmatched junction nucleotides: 8. CDR1 and CDR2 (germline): GTSNPN, SVGIG (reference sequence). Libraries were prepared by immunoSEQ multiplex PCR; TCRdb keeps only in-frame clonotypes and omits some of them. The data contain 130,000 to 150,000 clones, approximately 90% of them singletons. The chain employs TRBV30 and TRBJ1-5, with 8 bases that match TRBD1. Sequences were obtained from peripheral blood. This TCR was sampled from a woman aged 45 to 65 with acute or convalescent COVID-19. The CDR3 bases are TGTGCCTGGAGTGGACAGGGGCCCCAACGGCCCCAGCATTTT. Its translation is CAWSGQGPQRPQHF.